Described below is a single T cell receptor (beta chain) sequence and its context. Antigen: not known. These data are taken from a study of T-cell reconstitution after alpha-beta-depleted transplantation in children. Findings and limits, study-wide: The study reportedly traced alpha-beta T cells about two months after transplant to several hundred expanded graft clones. The study traced high day-60 TCRbeta diversity in some patients to surviving recipient T cells and thymic progenitors. A year post-transplant, T-cell counts and diversity derived mostly from newly produced T cells.

Germline loops: CDR1 LNHNV, CDR2 YYDKDF (reference sequence). The V end lost 0 bases, the J end lost 3 bases, and 8 bases lay between the germline ends. There are 14 residues in the CDR3. Preparing the TCRbeta library involved the use of unique molecular identifiers. TCRdb reanalysed the PCR reads using MiXCR and keeps one entry per CDR3 protein. In the table there are about a million distinct CDR3 sequences, roughly 29% of which are singletons. The specimen comprised PBMCs, mostly from graft donor cells, sampled 360 days after TCRalphabeta/CD19-depleted stem cell transplant. This chain links TRBV15 with TRBJ2-5; the D is unclear. The TCR comes from a boy less than two years old who had a stem cell transplant for SCID, so the T cells may come from the graft donor. CDR3 bases: TGTGCCACCAGCAGAGATCGGTCAGAAGAGACCCAGTACTTC. Protein: CATSRDRSEETQYF.